This T cell receptor beta chain derives from a study of shared clonotypes between healthy human individuals. The table came from immunoSEQ multiplex PCR; TCRdb's copy has only in-frame clones and leaves some out. Among hundreds of thousands of clones listed, about 95% were seen once. Study-level findings and limits: Estimated richness values were generally larger in naive subsets than in memory subsets.

In the naive CD8 group, cells lacked CD45RO and were positively selected for CCR7, so terminally differentiated effector memory CD45RA+ cells were left out. About this clone itself: Its antigen is currently unknown.

The source of this sequence is a woman between 25 and 40 years old in good health. The sequenced material came from naive CD8+ T cells sorted from blood.

Here the CDR3 DNA reads TGTGCCAGCAGCTTACTCGCGGGAGAGGTCGAGCAGTACTTC. Translated: CASSLLAGEVEQYF. This chain uses TRBV5-6 with TRBJ2-7; TRBD2 matches 7 bases. This CDR3 has 14 amino acids. V was pared by 2 bases and J by 6 bases, with 8 bases of the junction left unmatched. In germline, CDR1 is SGHDT, CDR2 YYEEEE. Using reference TRBV5-6 and TRBJ2-7 for the parts outside the CDR3, the full variable domain is DAGVTQSPTHLIKTRGQQVTLRCSPKSGHDTVSWYQQALGQGPQFIFQYYEEEERQRGNFPDRFSGHQFPNYSSELNVNALLLGDSALYLCASSLLAGEVEQYFGPGTRLTVT.